This T cell receptor (beta chain) originates from a study of cytomegalovirus exposure and HLA in healthy donors. Germline CDR1 is MGHRA and CDR2 is YSYEKL. CDR3 length equals 13 residues. V shed 3 bases and J 8 bases; nucleotides not matched to a gene: 5. This clone was found a few times. The target antigen is unknown. Whole-study results and caveats: Several V segments, TRBV6-2 and TRBV6-3 among them, could not be told apart and were dropped. Usually a TCR sequence was rare, but some public TCRs were found in many donors.

With 60 Vbeta and 13 Jbeta primers, the PCR was carried out. Generated by immunoSEQ multiplex PCR, the TCRdb table keeps only in-frame clones and is missing some. Of fewer than 250,000 clones listed, around 83% are singletons. The sample comprised PBMCs. The chain has TRBV4-1 and TRBJ1-2; 8 bases line up with TRBD1. This TCR was recovered from a woman aged 45-65 years in good health and CMV-seropositive. CDR3 protein: CASSHLDRGGYTF. CDR3 coding DNA: TGCGCCAGCAGCCATCTAGACAGGGGAGGCTACACCTTC.